These T cell receptor beta chains were read from a single sample in a study of CD8+CD57+ T cells in acquired aplastic anemia. TCRdb reprocessed the reads via MiXCR and lists one record per CDR3 protein. The sample records roughly 240,000 distinct CDR3 sequences, approximately 50% being singletons. Sequencing used sorted CD4+, CD8+, or CD8+CD57+ T cells (not recorded which) from PBMCs. Receptors were obtained from a human donor with aplastic anemia. CDR3s include the opening cysteine and the closing phenylalanine or tryptophan. D genes are given only for firm matches. A clone size is listed for some rows: how often the clone was seen (once, few, many), or a class if it is expanded.

clone_size,d_call,j_call,v_call,cdr3_nt,cdr3_aa
few,.,TRBJ1-2,TRBV5-1,TGCGCCAGCAGCTTGGTAGTGGATCCTAACTATGGCTACACCTTC,CASSLVVDPNYGYTF
.,TRBD1,TRBJ1-6,TRBV7-2,TGTGCCAGCAGCCTGGACAGGGGTCGTAATTCACCCCTCCACTTT,CASSLDRGRNSPLHF
.,.,TRBJ1-6,TRBV19,TGTGCCAGATGCAGGGGAAATAGAGATTCACCTCTCCACTTT,CARCRGNRDSPLHF
many,.,TRBJ1-1,TRBV9,TGTGCCAGCAGCGTCCGCGTCGCGGGGAACACTGAAGCTTTCTTT,CASSVRVAGNTEAFF
many,TRBD1,TRBJ1-1,TRBV6-5,TGTGCCAGCACCGTAGGGGGCGTGAGCACTGAAGCTTTCTTT,CASTVGGVSTEAFF
medium-sized,.,TRBJ1-2,TRBV7-6,TGTGCCAGCAGCATGGGCATGCCCTATGGCTACACCTTC,CASSMGMPYGYTF
many,TRBD1,TRBJ1-6,TRBV2,TGTGCCAGGCGACAGGGCCGAAGGTATAATTCACCCCTCCACTTT,CARRQGRRYNSPLHF
many,.,TRBJ1-2,TRBV6-2/TRBV6-3,TGTGCCAGCAGTTACCCGGTGGGCTACACCTTC,CASSYPVGYTF
many,.,TRBJ1-1,TRBV5-8,TGTGCCAGCAGCAACCGGCCGAAGACTTGGGAAGCTTTCTTT,CASSNRPKTWEAFF
.,.,TRBJ1-2,TRBV15,TGTGCCACCAGCAGAGATCGGGGGGCCTACTATGGCTACACCTTC,CATSRDRGAYYGYTF
.,.,TRBJ1-5,TRBV20-1,TGCAGTGCTAGAGTGGCGGGACTAGACTACAATGAGCCCCAGCATTTT,CSARVAGLDYNEPQHF
many,.,TRBJ1-2,TRBV6-2/TRBV6-3,TGTGCCAGCACCCAGGGAACCTATGGCTACACCTTC,CASTQGTYGYTF
.,TRBD1,TRBJ2-5,TRBV5-1,TGCGCCAGCAGCTTGAGACAGGGGGCTAGTGAGACCCAGTACTTC,CASSLRQGASETQYF
many,TRBD1,TRBJ1-6,TRBV7-9,TGTGCCAGCAGGGGACAGGGTGGCAATTCACCCCTCCACTTT,CASRGQGGNSPLHF
many,.,TRBJ1-1,TRBV7-2,TGTGCCAGCAGTCTTCGGGGAGGGCGACGCACTGAAGCTTTCTTT,CASSLRGGRRTEAFF
.,.,TRBJ2-7,TRBV3-1,TGTGCCAGCAGCCAAGATTACAGGAGCTCCTACGAGCAGTACTTC,CASSQDYRSSYEQYF
many,.,TRBJ2-7,TRBV7-8,TGTGCCAGCTTGGCCCCGGGGGATTCCTCCTACGAGCAGTACTTC,CASLAPGDSSYEQYF
many,TRBD1,TRBJ1-4,TRBV6-6,TGTGCCAGCAGCCGACAGGGTTCGGCTAATGAAAAACTGTTTTTT,CASSRQGSANEKLFF
.,TRBD2,TRBJ2-1,TRBV10-3,TGTGCCATCAGTTGGACTAGTAATGATGAGCAGTTCTTC,CAISWTSNDEQFF
few,.,TRBJ1-3,TRBV6-2/TRBV6-3,TGTGCCAGCAGTTATTGGCAGGTTTCAAACACCATATATTTT,CASSYWQVSNTIYF
many,TRBD2,TRBJ2-7,TRBV30,TGTGCCTGCCTGGGACGGGAGGGCCACGAGCAGTACTTC,CACLGREGHEQYF
many,.,TRBJ1-2,TRBV5-6,TGTGCCAGCAGCTTGTCCTCAGCTACTAACTATGGCTACACCTTC,CASSLSSATNYGYTF
.,TRBD2,TRBJ2-1,TRBV6-5,TGTGCCAGCAGTCGACTAGCGGGAGGCCTAAGCTCCTACAATGAGCAGTTCTTC,CASSRLAGGLSSYNEQFF
.,TRBD1,TRBJ2-3,TRBV25-1,TGTGCCAGCGGACGGACAGGGAGCACAGATACGCAGTATTTT,CASGRTGSTDTQYF
few,.,TRBJ2-5,TRBV7-9,TGTGCCAGCAGCCCCGTTTCTAGTACGGAGACCCAGTACTTC,CASSPVSSTETQYF
.,.,TRBJ1-6,TRBV7-9,TGTGCCAGCACCATTGGAGGGTCCTATAATTCACCCCTCCACTTT,CASTIGGSYNSPLHF
many,.,TRBJ2-1,TRBV6-1,TGTGCCAGCAGTGAAAAGGGAGGAGGGATAAACAATGAGCAGTTCTTC,CASSEKGGGINNEQFF
.,.,TRBJ1-3,TRBV10-3,TGTGCCATCGGACCTCGCGGGGTCTCTGGAAACACCATATATTTT,CAIGPRGVSGNTIYF
many,.,TRBJ1-1,TRBV6-5,TGTGCCAGCAGTTACCTTAAGGACACTGAAGCTTTCTTT,CASSYLKDTEAFF
.,.,TRBJ1-6,TRBV7-3,TGTGCCAGCAGCTCGACCGACCCGGATTCACCCCTCCACTTT,CASSSTDPDSPLHF
few,TRBD2,TRBJ2-7,TRBV7-2,TGTGCCAGCAGCTTAGTAAGGCTAGCGGGAATGGCGGAGCAGTACTTC,CASSLVRLAGMAEQYF
many,TRBD1,TRBJ2-6,TRBV24-1,TGTGCCACCAGTGTGACAGGGGCTGGGGCCAACGTCCTGACTTTC,CATSVTGAGANVLTF
many,.,TRBJ1-1,TRBV9,TGTGCCAGCAGCGAAACAGAAGGCACTGAAGCTTTCTTT,CASSETEGTEAFF
.,TRBD1,TRBJ2-2,TRBV5-8,TGTGCCAGCAGCACCCGGGACAGGGGTTTTTCCGGGGAGCTGTTTTTT,CASSTRDRGFSGELFF
.,TRBD1,TRBJ1-4,TRBV5-6,TGTGCCAGCAGCTTGGAAGAGGACAGGGGCGAAAAACTGTTTTTT,CASSLEEDRGEKLFF
.,.,TRBJ1-1,TRBV15,TGTGCCACCAGCAGAGTCCTCTCCGGCACTGAAGCTTTCTTT,CATSRVLSGTEAFF
many,.,TRBJ1-1,TRBV6-1,TGTGCCAGCAGTGAACTGGGCAGCGACACTGAAGCTTTCTTT,CASSELGSDTEAFF
.,.,TRBJ1-2,TRBV20-1,TGCAGTGCTAGAAGGACAGCCTATGGCTACACCTTC,CSARRTAYGYTF
few,TRBD1,TRBJ1-3,TRBV3-1,TGTGCCAGCAGCCTCACAGGGGGCGCTGGAAACACCATATATTTT,CASSLTGGAGNTIYF
few,TRBD1,TRBJ2-7,TRBV30,TGTGCCTGGAGTGTACCTGACAGGGGGTACGAGCAGTACTTC,CAWSVPDRGYEQYF
.,.,TRBJ1-5,TRBV27,TGTGCCAGCAGTCCCGACAGGTACAATCAGCCCCAGCATTTT,CASSPDRYNQPQHF
many,.,TRBJ1-4,TRBV20-1,TGCAGTGCTAGTTTGATGGACAGTCGGGAAAAACTGTTTTTT,CSASLMDSREKLFF
.,.,TRBJ1-2,TRBV20-1,TGCAGTGCTGTGGAAGGGGGGAACTATGGCTACACCTTC,CSAVEGGNYGYTF
many,TRBD2,TRBJ2-7,TRBV11-2,TGTGCCAGCAGCTTAGTCCTAGCGGGAGGGCCTTACGAGCAGTACTTC,CASSLVLAGGPYEQYF
many,.,TRBJ1-5,TRBV7-9,TGTGCCAGCAGCTTAGAGGTTCAGCCCCAGCATTTT,CASSLEVQPQHF
.,TRBD2,TRBJ2-2,TRBV2,TGTGCCAGCAGTGAAATGGCTAGCGGGGTAGGCGGGGAGCTGTTTTTT,CASSEMASGVGGELFF
few,TRBD1,TRBJ2-7,TRBV6-4,TGTGCCGGCAGTCCCACAGGGGGCGACGAGCAGTACTTC,CAGSPTGGDEQYF
many,.,TRBJ2-5,TRBV24-1,TGTGCCACCAGTGATGGAACGCCACTCCAAGAGACCCAGTACTTC,CATSDGTPLQETQYF
once,.,TRBJ2-3,TRBV7-2,TGTGCCAGCAGCCCGGATGCCCCGACAGATACGCAGTATTTT,CASSPDAPTDTQYF
few,TRBD1,TRBJ1-2,TRBV24-1,TGTGCCACCAGTGACGCAAGGACAGGGGGAGGCTACACCTTC,CATSDARTGGGYTF
.,.,TRBJ2-7,TRBV9,TGTGCCAGCAGCACCTCAGGGGGAGGAGGATTGTGGGACGAGCAGTACTTC,CASSTSGGGGLWDEQYF
.,.,TRBJ2-7,TRBV7-8,TGTGCCAGCAGCTTAGGCAGGCGCCCCTCCTACGAGCAGTACTTC,CASSLGRRPSYEQYF
many,.,TRBJ1-6,TRBV4-3,TGCGCCAGCAGCCAAGATCGGGGCTCACCCCTCCACTTT,CASSQDRGSPLHF
few,TRBD1,TRBJ2-7,TRBV9,TGTGCCAGCAGCGTAGGGACAGGGGGCCACTACGAGCAGTACTTC,CASSVGTGGHYEQYF
many,.,TRBJ2-1,TRBV6-5,TGTGCCAGCAGTTACGGGGAAAGGGATGAGCAGTTCTTC,CASSYGERDEQFF
.,.,TRBJ2-6,TRBV30,TGTGCCTGGACAGGGGGAGCGGGCTCTGGGGCCAACGTCCTGACTTTC,CAWTGGAGSGANVLTF
few,TRBD1,TRBJ2-3,TRBV7-9,TGTGCCAGCAGCTTAGGGCAGGGGGCTGGGGATACGCAGTATTTT,CASSLGQGAGDTQYF
few,.,TRBJ2-1,TRBV7-2,TGTGCTAGAGATCTCCAGCGGAGCTACAATGAGCAGTTCTTC,CARDLQRSYNEQFF
.,.,TRBJ2-2,TRBV10-1,TGCGCCAGCTCGGATATGTACCATTCCACCGGGGAGCTGTTTTTT,CASSDMYHSTGELFF
.,TRBD1,TRBJ2-7,TRBV20-1,TGCAGTGCTAATTTAGTCAGGGGGTCCTACGAGCAGTACTTC,CSANLVRGSYEQYF